This T cell receptor beta chain was observed in a study of blood T cells in healthy people across ages. The CDR3 has 20 amino acids. After removal of 3 bases from V and 2 bases from J, the junction contained 15 bases not matched to a gene. A sample-barcoded 5' primer and a J-beta primer mix were used in a second PCR of about 7 to 12 cycles. TCRdb itself ran the 5' RACE reads through MiXCR, one entry per CDR3 protein. The sample includes roughly 1,000,000 distinct CDR3 sequences, less than 25% of them seen just once. The data were also submitted as part of a second study, on T cells of mothers and their children. That work states: A slight, non-significant increase in overlap was found for related mother-child pairs relative to unrelated pairs.

The chain recombines TRBV12-3 or TRBV12-4 with TRBJ2-1, with TRBD2 identical over 11 bases. This TCR was sampled from a girl aged 2 to 10 in good health. The sample was blood. The CDR3 DNA reads TGTGCCAGCAGTTTTTCGAGTCTTAGCGGGAGGGCCAAACCCTACAATGAGCAGTTCTTC. Translated: CASSFSSLSGRAKPYNEQFF.